The following is a T cell receptor beta chain sequence with its context. This sample stems from a study of T cell changes during pregnancy in multiple sclerosis. This CDR3 is 14 amino acids long. Trimming left V 5 bases short and J 3 bases short, with 13 bases between. Germline lookup yields CDR1 MNHNY and CDR2 SVGAGI (reference sequence). Method: immunoSEQ multiplex PCR; TCRdb's copy keeps in-frame clones and lacks some. The table shows tens of thousands of clones, with over 80% occurring only once. This chain links TRBV6-6 with TRBJ1-1; weak D call: TRBD1 (6 bases). This clonotype originated in a female donor with multiple sclerosis, enrolled in a pregnancy study. The starting material was peripheral blood, obtained in the first trimester of pregnancy. CDR3 nucleotide sequence: TGTGCCAGCAGTCTCAGGGGCCGTGACACTGAAGCTTTCTTT. This sequence encodes CASSLRGRDTEAFF.